This T cell receptor (beta chain) appears in the sequencing data of a study of shared T cell receptors in the human thymus. The protocol was immunoSEQ multiplex PCR, while the TCRdb copy is restricted to in-frame clones and leaves out a portion. The table lists about 660,000 clones, around 87% of them singletons. These same records also appear under a second study, on human thymus T cells. Turning to that study: Thymic tissue was derived from resections collected during corrective heart surgery. Across thymic and blood repertoires, the usage of V and J genes appeared to be biased. Unrelated individuals had highly overlapping thymic repertoires, as reported in related research.

Input material: thymocytes. The clonotype originates from a boy in the first two years of life with a congenital heart defect.

CDR3 nucleotide sequence: TGCGCCAGCCGTCGACAAGCGGGAGGGAGGTACAATGAGCAGTTCTTC. This sequence encodes CASRRQAGGRYNEQFF. The rearrangement joins TRBV5-1 to TRBJ2-1; 10 bases fit TRBD2. The trim removed 7 bases at V and 4 bases at J, leaving 11 bases unmatched. In germline, CDR1 is SGHRS, CDR2 YFSETQ. The CDR3 has 16 amino acids.